A single sample is the source of the 31 T cell receptor beta chains below, sequenced in a study of beta chain features in type 1 diabetes. Expressed TCRB transcripts were sequenced after all isolated RNA was converted to cDNA. Assay used: immunoSEQ multiplex PCR; TCRdb lists only in-frame clones, some missing. The sample carries 350,000 to 400,000 clones, more than 13% recorded once. The sequencing sample was made of naive CD4+ T cells from blood. The receptors here all came from a young woman in good health.

Comment on this clone: The sample carries other DNA sequences with the same CDR3. The chain combines TRBV9 with TRBJ2-7, with D possibly being TRBD2 (5 bases). The CDR3 sequence is 13 residues long. Germline V gene data show CDR1 as SGDLS and CDR2 as YYNGEE. The V end was cut by 4 bases, the J end by 4 bases, with 12 bases between. The CDR3 bases are TGTGCCAGCAGCCCCGAGGGCGGGTACGAGCAGTACTTC. Translated, it gives CASSPEGGYEQYF.

This clone has a handful of counts. V usage is TRBV28 and J usage is TRBJ1-2; TRBD1 might be the D (6 bases). Trimming took off 5 bases at V and 1 base at J, with 17 bases between the two ends. Germline lookup yields CDR1 MDHEN and CDR2 SYDVKM. This CDR3 has 16 amino acids. The CDR3 DNA reads TGTGCCAGCAGTCTACCGACAGGCGCCCTTAACTATGGCTACACCTTC. Protein product: CASSLPTGALNYGYTF.

The chain couples TRBV29-1 to TRBJ2-1, with 13 bases matching TRBD2. Germline CDR1 and CDR2: SQVTM and ANQGSEA. The CDR3 extends over 14 amino acids. With V trimmed by 3 bases and J by 7 bases, 3 bases remained unmatched. CDR3 amino acids: CSVDRTSGRNEQFF. CDR3 DNA sequence: TGCAGCGTTGACCGGACTAGCGGGAGAAATGAGCAGTTCTTC.

This clone turned up a few times. The chain combines TRBV2 with TRBJ2-1, with 9 bases fitting TRBD2. CDR1 and CDR2 (germline): SNHLY, FYNNEI. Germline trimming cut 4 bases from V and 7 bases from J; bases unmatched to any gene: 8. The CDR3 has 15 residues. CDR3 in DNA: TGTGCCAGCAGTGCGGTAGCGGGAGTTAGTAATGAGCAGTTCTTC. Amino acids: CASSAVAGVSNEQFF.

This clone has just a few counts. This chain connects TRBV30 to TRBJ2-1; the D gene is possibly TRBD2 (6 bases). V was clipped by 4 bases and J by 8 bases, with 18 bases between them. The germline V gene encodes CDR1 GTSNPN and CDR2 SVGIG (reference sequence). This CDR3 region has 14 residues. CDR3 in DNA: TGTGCCTGGAAGAACGGGGGACCACCCTATGAGCAGTTCTTC. It codes for CAWKNGGPPYEQFF.

The gene calls are TRBV9 and TRBJ1-3; TRBD1 agrees at 7 bases. The CDR3 runs 15 residues. Germline-derived CDR1 and CDR2 are SGDLS and YYNGEE. Trimming cost V 2 bases and J 7 bases; bases outside gene matches: 9. In DNA, the CDR3 is TGTGCCAGCAGCGTGACCGGGACAGACGAGAACACCATATATTTT. Its translation is CASSVTGTDENTIYF.

V is TRBV28 and J is TRBJ1-5; D unresolved. The CDR3 has 14 amino acids. Trimming cost V 3 bases and J 6 bases, with 12 bases left between them. Germline V lookup: CDR1 MDHEN, CDR2 SYDVKM. The CDR3 reads CASSLEGGFQPQHF. CDR3 bases: TGTGCCAGCAGTTTGGAGGGAGGGTTTCAGCCCCAGCATTTT.

This clone was seen only a few times. The V call is TRBV30, the J call TRBJ2-3, with TRBD2 matching 8 bases. Germline trimming cut 3 bases from V and 6 bases from J; bases unmatched to any gene: 8. Germline values: CDR1 GTSNPN, CDR2 SVGIG (reference sequence). The CDR3 runs 14 residues. CDR3: CAWSASGGWDTQYF. The CDR3 region has the DNA TGTGCCTGGAGCGCCAGCGGGGGCTGGGATACGCAGTATTTT.

V is TRBV5-4 and J is TRBJ2-1, with a possible D match to TRBD2 (5 bases). Trimming stripped 4 bases from V and 7 bases from J, with 18 bases between. Germline V gene data show CDR1 as SGHNT and CDR2 as YYREEE (reference sequence). The CDR3 consists of 15 residues. This CDR3 is CASSDHRRELNEQFF. The CDR3 coding sequence is TGTGCCAGCAGCGACCACCGAAGGGAGCTGAATGAGCAGTTCTTC.

This clone turned up a few times. The chain links TRBV6-1 to TRBJ1-5, with 7 bases aligning to TRBD1. The germline CDR1 and CDR2 sequences are MNHNS and SASEGT. V was clipped by 0 bases and J by 7 bases; unmatched bases: 9. This CDR3 comprises 16 residues. CDR3 in DNA: TGTGCCAGCAGTGAAGCGCTGCACAGGGGAGGACAGCCCCAGCATTTT. It translates to CASSEALHRGGQPQHF.

This clone was seen a few times. The V gene is TRBV5-1, the J gene TRBJ2-6; D is uncertain. V lost 2 bases, J lost 0 bases, and 9 bases lay in between. Germline V gene data show CDR1 as SGHRS and CDR2 as YFSETQ. The CDR3 loop spans 16 amino acids. The CDR3 nucleotides read TGCGCCAGCAGCTTCACAGTAGGCTCTGGGGCCAACGTCCTGACTTTC. Encoded protein: CASSFTVGSGANVLTF.

The rearrangement joins TRBV29-1 to TRBJ2-7, with D perhaps TRBD2 (7 bases). There are 12 residues in the CDR3. Looked up from germline, CDR1 is SQVTM and CDR2 is ANQGSEA. Trimming stripped 4 bases from V and 5 bases from J, with 12 bases between. The CDR3 here is CSVVPGGNEQYF. CDR3 bases: TGCAGCGTTGTCCCGGGGGGCAACGAGCAGTACTTC.

This clone was recorded a few times. CDR3 nucleotides: TGTGCCAGCAGTGAAACACCGGGAGACACAGATACGCAGTATTTT. This encodes CASSETPGDTDTQYF. This chain joins TRBV9 and TRBJ2-3, with D tentatively TRBD2 (6 bases). Germline V lookup: CDR1 SGDLS, CDR2 YYNGEE. The CDR3 covers 15 residues. The V gene lost 5 bases and the J gene lost 2 bases, with 15 bases spanning the gap.

This clone was counted between two and nine times. The chain uses TRBV4-3 and TRBJ1-1; D is possibly TRBD1 (6 bases). CDR3 size: 15 residues. Trimming took off 1 base at V and 5 bases at J, with 14 bases between the two ends. Germline-derived CDR1 and CDR2 are LGHNA and YSLEER. The CDR3 DNA reads as TGCGCCAGCAGCCAAGTTTTACAGGGAGGGACTGAAGCTTTCTTT. Protein sequence: CASSQVLQGGTEAFF.

Only a few counts were recorded for this clone. V gene TRBV7-8 combines with J gene TRBJ2-1; no reliable D call. The V gene's germline CDR1 is SGHVS and CDR2 FQNEAQ. There are 15 residues in the CDR3. V was cut by 1 base and J by 12 bases, with 19 bases left in between. CDR3 loop: CASSLGLTTTSGQFF. Here the CDR3 DNA reads TGTGCCAGCAGCTTAGGGTTAACTACAACGTCGGGGCAGTTCTTC.

This sequence joins TRBV27 and TRBJ2-7; 9 nucleotides line up with TRBD2. The J segment lost 3 bases and the V segment lost 4 bases, leaving 10 bases of the junction unmatched. CDR1 and CDR2 from the germline V gene are MNHEY and SMNVEV (reference sequence). This CDR3 contains 16 residues. CDR3: CASSWASGEAYYEQYF. Written as DNA, the CDR3 is TGTGCCAGCAGTTGGGCTAGCGGGGAAGCCTACTACGAGCAGTACTTC.

This chain links TRBV5-6 with TRBJ2-5, with 7 bases aligning to TRBD2. The V gene end was trimmed by 4 bases and the J gene end by 5 bases; junction bases not matched to a gene: 17. CDR3 size: 17 residues. In germline, CDR1 is SGHDT, CDR2 YYEEEE. The chain's CDR3 is CASSTLGLGGSLETQYF. The DNA of the CDR3 is TGTGCCAGCAGCACGTTAGGGCTGGGCGGGAGTCTGGAGACCCAGTACTTC.

This clone was seen a handful of times. The chain joins TRBV30 to TRBJ1-2; maybe TRBD1 (5 bases). Germline assignment: CDR1 GTSNPN and CDR2 SVGIG (reference sequence). Trimming took 4 bases from V and 8 from J, leaving 17 bases between them. The CDR3 sequence is 13 residues long. In DNA, the CDR3 is TGTGCCTGGACAGACCAGGGCCTTGAGGGCTACACCTTC. Encoded protein: CAWTDQGLEGYTF.

This clone was seen a handful of times. The rearrangement links TRBV2 to TRBJ2-6; D perhaps matches TRBD2 (6 bases). The V and J ends lost 7 bases and 2 bases respectively, with 9 bases between them. CDR1 is SNHLY, CDR2 FYNNEI, per germline. The CDR3 runs to 14 residues. CDR3 bases: TGTGCCAGCATTAGGGAGGCTGGGGCCAACGTCCTGACTTTC. Translated: CASIREAGANVLTF.

V is TRBV5-1 and J is TRBJ1-3; a weak D match, TRBD1 (5 bases). The ends were cut back, 4 bases at V and 1 base at J, with 15 bases in the middle. Germline CDR1 SGHRS, CDR2 YFSETQ. This CDR3 contains 16 residues. The CDR3 protein is CASSGNTAGSGNTIYF. The DNA of the CDR3 is TGCGCCAGCAGCGGGAACACCGCAGGGTCTGGAAACACCATATATTTT.

This clone has just a few counts. This sequence joins TRBV5-4 and TRBJ2-5; D is unclear. Germline V lookup: CDR1 SGHNT, CDR2 YYREEE (reference sequence). V gave up 3 bases and J gave up 5 bases, with 14 bases separating them. The CDR3 runs to 14 residues. CDR3 DNA sequence: TGTGCCAGCAGCTCCCCTCGCCGCGGCGAGACCCAGTACTTC. As protein: CASSSPRRGETQYF.

This clone was seen a few times. The chain has TRBV5-4 and TRBJ1-1, with D maybe TRBD1 (5 bases). Looked up from germline, CDR1 is SGHNT and CDR2 is YYREEE (reference sequence). The CDR3 is made up of 14 amino acids. The V end was cut by 0 bases, the J end by 7 bases, with 13 bases between. CDR3 sequence reads: CASSLGRVEGEAFF. The CDR3, as DNA: TGTGCCAGCAGCTTGGGCAGGGTTGAAGGTGAAGCTTTCTTT.

There are a few counts of this clone. The V call is TRBV7-9, the J call TRBJ1-2; TRBD1 agrees at 10 bases. Trimming removed 5 bases from V and 4 bases from J; junction bases left unmatched: 7. The germline V gene encodes CDR1 SEHNR and CDR2 FQNEAQ (reference sequence). This CDR3 is built from 15 residues. The CDR3: CASSTRQGASYGYTF. The CDR3 region has the DNA TGTGCCAGCAGCACAAGACAGGGGGCGAGCTATGGCTACACCTTC.

This clone has only a few counts. This rearrangement joins TRBV29-1 to TRBJ2-7; TRBD1 matches 8 bases. This CDR3 comprises 14 residues. CDR1 is SQVTM, CDR2 ANQGSEA, per germline. V shed 5 bases, J shed 4 bases, and the junction held 10 bases outside the gene matches. The CDR3 DNA follows: TGCAGCGTTTCCCCCGGGACAGGCGCTTACGAGCAGTACTTC. It is translated as CSVSPGTGAYEQYF.

In its sample, this clone was seen a few times. The chain links TRBV2 to TRBJ2-5; the D gene is possibly TRBD2 (6 bases). Trimming pared 3 bases from V and 9 bases from J, leaving 17 bases between. The CDR3 is 14 residues long. Germline V gene data show CDR1 as SNHLY and CDR2 as FYNNEI. CDR3 bases: TGTGCCAGCAGTGACAGGGAGGAATGGTTGGCCCAGTACTTC. Translation: CASSDREEWLAQYF.

V gene TRBV6-6 combines with J gene TRBJ2-5; TRBD2 aligns across 7 bases. The CDR3 sequence is 14 residues long. Germline CDR1 MNHNY, CDR2 SVGAGI (reference sequence). The J segment lost 5 bases and the V segment lost 4 bases, leaving 7 bases of the junction unmatched. DNA for the CDR3: TGTGCCAGCAGTTGGGGAGGGAGGACGGAGACCCAGTACTTC. It specifies CASSWGGRTETQYF.

A remark on this clone: The sample carries other DNA sequences with the same CDR3. The chain is built from TRBV7-2 and TRBJ1-5; TRBD1 aligns across 8 bases. Trimming cost V 4 bases and J 4 bases; bases outside gene matches: 3. Germline V gene sequence: CDR1 SGHTA, CDR2 FQGNSA. This CDR3 has 14 residues. The CDR3 DNA sequence: TGTGCCAGCAGCTCACGGACAGGGAATCAGCCCCAGCATTTT. The encoded protein is CASSSRTGNQPQHF.

This clone was recorded a few times. V and J are TRBV30 and TRBJ2-7; 7 bases agree with TRBD2. Germline V gives CDR1 GTSNPN, CDR2 SVGIG (reference sequence). This CDR3 contains 14 residues. The V and J ends lost 4 bases and 1 base, in that order; junction bases with no gene match: 7. CDR3 region: CAWIRDYPSYEQYF. The CDR3 DNA sequence: TGTGCCTGGATCCGGGACTATCCATCCTACGAGCAGTACTTC.

This clone appeared a few times. The chain couples TRBV5-6 to TRBJ2-6, with D possibly matching TRBD1 (6 bases). Germline V gene lookup returns CDR1 SGHDT and CDR2 YYEEEE. The CDR3 runs to 16 residues. V gave up 4 bases and J gave up 0 bases, with 11 bases separating them. CDR3 nucleotide sequence: TGTGCCAGCAGCCTGACAGGCTCCTCTGGGGCCAACGTCCTGACTTTC. This gives the protein CASSLTGSSGANVLTF.

This chain links TRBV5-4 with TRBJ2-2; a weak D match, TRBD2 (5 bases). V was cut by 3 bases and J by 4 bases, with 13 bases left in between. The germline V gene encodes CDR1 SGHNT and CDR2 YYREEE (reference sequence). CDR3 length: 15 residues. CDR3 region: CASSSLEASTGELFF. The CDR3 region has the DNA TGTGCCAGCAGCTCACTGGAGGCCTCCACCGGGGAGCTGTTTTTT.

This sequence joins TRBV21-1 and TRBJ2-1; no check of the table's D call, TRBD2, against the DNA was made. TRBV21-1 has pseudogene status. The CDR3 covers 16 residues. The CDR3 here is CASSGVGTSGRNEQFF. CDR3 DNA: TGTGCCAGCAGCGGGGTGGGGACTAGCGGGAGGAATGAGCAGTTCTTC.